Listed below are T cell receptor beta chains from one sample, sequenced in a study of blood T cell repertoires in COVID-19. TCRdb's copy holds only in-frame clones and misses some; the assay was immunoSEQ multiplex PCR. The table has about 83,000 clones, about four fifths seen once. The specimen sequenced was peripheral blood. The receptors come from a woman older than 75 with acute or convalescent COVID-19. Each CDR3 is given with its conserved first and last residue. The D gene is left open where the match is weak. The size field is filled for only some rows; it gives once, few, many or a size class.

abundance: -; d_gene: -; v_gene: TRBV5-4; j_gene: TRBJ1-1; CDR3aa: CASSGGVVTEAFF; CDR3nt: TGTGCCAGCAGTGGGGGGGTAGTCACTGAAGCTTTCTTT
abundance: few; d_gene: -; v_gene: TRBV10-2; j_gene: TRBJ1-1; CDR3aa: CASSPLGQNTEAFF; CDR3nt: TGCGCCAGCAGTCCTTTGGGGCAGAACACTGAAGCTTTCTTT
abundance: many; d_gene: -; v_gene: TRBV2; j_gene: TRBJ2-2; CDR3aa: CASSSSAGRTGELFF; CDR3nt: TGTGCCAGCAGTTCTTCTGCGGGCCGAACCGGGGAGCTGTTTTTT
abundance: -; d_gene: -; v_gene: TRBV7-2; j_gene: TRBJ2-1; CDR3aa: CASSLKPEQFF; CDR3nt: TGTGCCAGCAGCTTAAAGCCCGAGCAGTTCTTC
abundance: once; d_gene: TRBD1; v_gene: TRBV6-5; j_gene: TRBJ1-5; CDR3aa: CASSDPGQLQPQHF; CDR3nt: TGTGCCAGCAGCGACCCGGGACAGCTGCAGCCCCAGCATTTT
abundance: once; d_gene: TRBD1; v_gene: TRBV10-3; j_gene: TRBJ2-3; CDR3aa: CATLPGQGIDTQYF; CDR3nt: TGTGCCACCCTCCCCGGACAGGGGATAGATACGCAGTATTTT
abundance: -; d_gene: -; v_gene: TRBV18; j_gene: TRBJ1-6; CDR3aa: CASSLATPSSYNSPLHF; CDR3nt: TGTGCCAGCTCACTAGCCACTCCAAGCTCCTATAATTCACCCCTCCACTTT
abundance: once; d_gene: TRBD2; v_gene: TRBV3-1/TRBV3-2; j_gene: TRBJ2-5; CDR3aa: CASSQRTSGGETQYF; CDR3nt: TGTGCCAGCAGCCAACGGACTAGCGGGGGGGAGACCCAGTACTTC
abundance: -; d_gene: TRBD2; v_gene: TRBV19; j_gene: TRBJ2-7; CDR3aa: CASKRAVGGAYEQYF; CDR3nt: TGTGCCAGTAAGAGGGCCGTGGGGGGGGCCTACGAGCAGTACTTC
abundance: -; d_gene: TRBD1; v_gene: TRBV5-4; j_gene: TRBJ2-3; CDR3aa: CASSWTGSTDTQYF; CDR3nt: TGTGCCAGCAGCTGGACAGGGTCCACAGATACGCAGTATTTT
abundance: -; d_gene: TRBD1; v_gene: TRBV30; j_gene: TRBJ1-5; CDR3aa: CAWSTRDRGPFSNQPQHF; CDR3nt: TGTGCCTGGAGTACCCGGGACAGAGGGCCCTTTAGCAATCAGCCCCAGCATTTT
abundance: -; d_gene: -; v_gene: TRBV3-1/TRBV3-2; j_gene: TRBJ1-4; CDR3aa: CASSQVAGGYEKLFF; CDR3nt: TGTGCCAGCAGCCAAGTAGCCGGAGGGTATGAAAAACTGTTTTTT
abundance: -; d_gene: TRBD1; v_gene: TRBV25-1; j_gene: TRBJ1-5; CDR3aa: CASSGTGDNQPQHF; CDR3nt: TGTGCCAGCAGTGGGACAGGCGACAATCAGCCCCAGCATTTT
abundance: -; d_gene: TRBD1; v_gene: TRBV19; j_gene: TRBJ2-7; CDR3aa: CASSIGASGTGLDEQYF; CDR3nt: TGTGCCAGTAGTATAGGGGCTTCCGGGACAGGGTTGGACGAGCAGTACTTC
abundance: -; d_gene: -; v_gene: TRBV19; j_gene: TRBJ1-5; CDR3aa: CASSMRRGANQPQHF; CDR3nt: TGTGCCAGTAGTATGCGCAGGGGTGCCAATCAGCCCCAGCATTTT
abundance: -; d_gene: -; v_gene: TRBV27; j_gene: TRBJ1-1; CDR3aa: CASSPRRDDTEAFF; CDR3nt: TGTGCCAGCAGTCCCCGGAGAGATGACACTGAAGCTTTCTTT
abundance: -; d_gene: -; v_gene: TRBV7-9; j_gene: TRBJ1-2; CDR3aa: CASSLGAGDGYTF; CDR3nt: TGTGCCAGCAGCTTAGGGGCAGGGGATGGCTACACCTTC
abundance: -; d_gene: TRBD1; v_gene: TRBV30; j_gene: TRBJ1-2; CDR3aa: CAWNRDKGASGYTF; CDR3nt: TGTGCCTGGAATCGGGACAAGGGGGCGTCTGGCTACACCTTC
abundance: -; d_gene: -; v_gene: TRBV27; j_gene: TRBJ1-1; CDR3aa: CASSLSSRGNTEAFF; CDR3nt: TGTGCCAGCAGTTTATCGAGCAGGGGGAACACTGAAGCTTTCTTT
abundance: once; d_gene: TRBD1; v_gene: TRBV27; j_gene: TRBJ1-2; CDR3aa: CASSPRTGGYTF; CDR3nt: TGTGCCAGCAGTCCCCGGACAGGAGGCTACACCTTC
abundance: -; d_gene: TRBD1; v_gene: TRBV9; j_gene: TRBJ1-5; CDR3aa: CASSRTGGNNQPQHF; CDR3nt: TGTGCCAGCAGCCGGACAGGGGGAAACAATCAGCCCCAGCATTTT
abundance: -; d_gene: -; v_gene: TRBV5-5; j_gene: TRBJ1-4; CDR3aa: CASSSSLGRGPNEKLFF; CDR3nt: TGTGCCAGCAGCTCCTCATTAGGAAGAGGCCCGAATGAAAAACTGTTTTTT
abundance: once; d_gene: -; v_gene: TRBV1; j_gene: TRBJ1-1; CDR3aa: CTSSQERVGTSARGGTEAFF; CDR3nt: TGCACCAGCAGCCAAGAAAGGGTCGGGACATCCGCCAGAGGAGGCACTGAAGCTTTCTTT
abundance: -; d_gene: -; v_gene: TRBV12-3/TRBV12-4; j_gene: TRBJ1-1; CDR3aa: CASSRWEVEAFF; CDR3nt: TGTGCCAGCAGCCGATGGGAGGTTGAAGCTTTCTTT
abundance: -; d_gene: -; v_gene: TRBV29-1; j_gene: TRBJ1-4; CDR3aa: CSVEGAGTGKLFF; CDR3nt: TGCAGCGTTGAGGGGGCCGGGACGGGAAAACTGTTTTTT
abundance: once; d_gene: TRBD1; v_gene: TRBV11-3; j_gene: TRBJ1-3; CDR3aa: CASSPDRENGNTIYF; CDR3nt: TGTGCCAGCAGCCCAGACAGGGAGAATGGAAACACCATATATTTT
abundance: -; d_gene: -; v_gene: TRBV28; j_gene: TRBJ2-7; CDR3aa: CASSTQHYEQYF; CDR3nt: TGTGCCAGCAGTACACAACACTACGAGCAGTACTTC
abundance: -; d_gene: -; v_gene: TRBV29-1; j_gene: TRBJ1-1; CDR3aa: CSAGKGQQLNTEAFF; CDR3nt: TGCAGCGCTGGGAAGGGACAACAACTGAACACTGAAGCTTTCTTT
abundance: -; d_gene: TRBD1; v_gene: TRBV3-1/TRBV3-2; j_gene: TRBJ1-3; CDR3aa: CASSHRGLGNTIYF; CDR3nt: TGTGCCAGCAGCCACAGGGGGCTTGGAAACACCATATATTTT
abundance: -; d_gene: -; v_gene: TRBV30; j_gene: TRBJ1-4; CDR3aa: CARGAGKEKLFF; CDR3nt: TGTGCCAGAGGGGCGGGGAAAGAAAAACTGTTTTTT
abundance: -; d_gene: -; v_gene: TRBV18; j_gene: TRBJ1-6; CDR3aa: CASSGTSSPLHF; CDR3nt: TGTGCCAGCTCCGGGACATCTTCACCCCTCCACTTT
abundance: -; d_gene: TRBD1; v_gene: TRBV5-4; j_gene: TRBJ1-1; CDR3aa: CASSLGNRGQDEAFF; CDR3nt: TGTGCCAGCAGCTTGGGTAACAGGGGGCAGGATGAAGCTTTCTTT
abundance: -; d_gene: -; v_gene: TRBV5-6; j_gene: TRBJ1-5; CDR3aa: CASSSTDDSNQPQHF; CDR3nt: TGTGCCAGCAGCTCCACAGACGATAGCAATCAGCCCCAGCATTTT
abundance: many; d_gene: TRBD1; v_gene: TRBV2; j_gene: TRBJ2-2; CDR3aa: CASSEDRGQRELFF; CDR3nt: TGTGCCAGCAGTGAGGACAGGGGGCAGAGGGAGCTGTTTTTT
abundance: once; d_gene: TRBD1; v_gene: TRBV5-4; j_gene: TRBJ1-2; CDR3aa: CASSRDSRYGYTF; CDR3nt: TGTGCCAGCAGCCGGGACAGCCGCTATGGCTACACCTTC
abundance: -; d_gene: -; v_gene: TRBV30; j_gene: TRBJ2-3; CDR3aa: CAWSQVPPSRLGQDTQYF; CDR3nt: TGTGCCTGGAGCCAGGTACCTCCATCCCGACTAGGTCAAGATACGCAGTATTTT
abundance: once; d_gene: TRBD1; v_gene: TRBV18; j_gene: TRBJ1-6; CDR3aa: CASSPPAGGSPLHF; CDR3nt: TGTGCCAGCTCACCACCGGCAGGGGGATCACCCCTCCACTTT
abundance: -; d_gene: TRBD1; v_gene: TRBV30; j_gene: TRBJ1-2; CDR3aa: CAWKRVGGQAFRYTF; CDR3nt: TGTGCCTGGAAAAGGGTGGGGGGACAGGCTTTTCGCTACACCTTC
abundance: once; d_gene: -; v_gene: TRBV7-2; j_gene: TRBJ2-3; CDR3aa: CASSFGVGLLTDTQYF; CDR3nt: TGTGCCAGCAGCTTCGGGGTAGGCCTACTCACAGATACGCAGTATTTT
abundance: many; d_gene: -; v_gene: TRBV30; j_gene: TRBJ1-1; CDR3aa: CAWSSTGGFTEAFF; CDR3nt: TGTGCCTGGAGTTCCACGGGGGGGTTTACTGAAGCTTTCTTT
abundance: -; d_gene: -; v_gene: TRBV5-1; j_gene: TRBJ2-7; CDR3aa: CASSLQGGSSYEQYF; CDR3nt: TGCGCCAGCAGCCTACAGGGCGGGAGCTCCTACGAGCAGTACTTC
abundance: -; d_gene: -; v_gene: TRBV2; j_gene: TRBJ1-1; CDR3aa: CASSDYGNTEAFF; CDR3nt: TGTGCCAGCAGTGATTACGGGAACACTGAAGCTTTCTTT
abundance: -; d_gene: TRBD2; v_gene: TRBV9; j_gene: TRBJ2-5; CDR3aa: CASTGGAGETQYF; CDR3nt: TGTGCAAGTACGGGAGGGGCGGGGGAGACCCAGTACTTC
abundance: -; d_gene: -; v_gene: TRBV27; j_gene: TRBJ2-2; CDR3aa: CASSLNGLANTGELFF; CDR3nt: TGTGCCAGCAGTTTAAACGGACTGGCTAACACCGGGGAGCTGTTTTTT
abundance: -; d_gene: -; v_gene: TRBV30; j_gene: TRBJ2-1; CDR3aa: CACWAQEKKFF; CDR3nt: TGTGCCTGTTGGGCCCAGGAAAAAAAGTTCTTC
abundance: -; d_gene: TRBD2; v_gene: TRBV5-6; j_gene: TRBJ2-3; CDR3aa: CASSSTSMPDTQYF; CDR3nt: TGTGCCAGCAGCTCGACTAGCATGCCAGATACGCAGTATTTT
abundance: -; d_gene: -; v_gene: TRBV4-1; j_gene: TRBJ1-2; CDR3aa: CASSPTGSANYGYTF; CDR3nt: TGCGCCAGCAGCCCGACCGGGTCTGCTAACTATGGCTACACCTTC
abundance: -; d_gene: TRBD1; v_gene: TRBV12-5; j_gene: TRBJ1-5; CDR3aa: CASAPISRTGFNQPQHF; CDR3nt: TGTGCTAGTGCTCCCATCAGTCGGACAGGCTTTAATCAGCCCCAGCATTTT
abundance: -; d_gene: -; v_gene: TRBV5-1; j_gene: TRBJ2-5; CDR3aa: CASSGGSVGDRQETQYF; CDR3nt: TGCGCCAGCAGCGGAGGTTCTGTGGGAGATCGACAAGAGACCCAGTACTTC
abundance: -; d_gene: TRBD1; v_gene: TRBV10-3; j_gene: TRBJ1-6; CDR3aa: CAIRPTGPDSPLHF; CDR3nt: TGTGCCATCAGGCCGACAGGGCCAGATTCACCCCTCCACTTT
abundance: -; d_gene: TRBD1; v_gene: TRBV28; j_gene: TRBJ1-2; CDR3aa: CAIRQGSYGYTF; CDR3nt: TGTGCCATTAGACAGGGAAGCTATGGCTACACCTTC
abundance: few; d_gene: TRBD2; v_gene: TRBV12-3/TRBV12-4; j_gene: TRBJ2-1; CDR3aa: CASRGTNVEQFF; CDR3nt: TGTGCCAGCAGGGGGACTAATGTTGAGCAGTTCTTC
abundance: -; d_gene: TRBD1; v_gene: TRBV4-3; j_gene: TRBJ1-1; CDR3aa: CASSQAGTGKTEAFF; CDR3nt: TGCGCCAGCAGCCAAGCCGGGACAGGGAAAACTGAAGCTTTCTTT
abundance: -; d_gene: -; v_gene: TRBV27; j_gene: TRBJ1-2; CDR3aa: CASSLSKGNYGYTF; CDR3nt: TGTGCCAGCAGTTTATCAAAGGGGAACTATGGCTACACCTTC
abundance: -; d_gene: -; v_gene: TRBV5-1; j_gene: TRBJ2-3; CDR3aa: CASSFEGTPSTDTQYF; CDR3nt: TGCGCCAGCAGCTTTGAAGGGACACCTAGCACAGATACGCAGTATTTT